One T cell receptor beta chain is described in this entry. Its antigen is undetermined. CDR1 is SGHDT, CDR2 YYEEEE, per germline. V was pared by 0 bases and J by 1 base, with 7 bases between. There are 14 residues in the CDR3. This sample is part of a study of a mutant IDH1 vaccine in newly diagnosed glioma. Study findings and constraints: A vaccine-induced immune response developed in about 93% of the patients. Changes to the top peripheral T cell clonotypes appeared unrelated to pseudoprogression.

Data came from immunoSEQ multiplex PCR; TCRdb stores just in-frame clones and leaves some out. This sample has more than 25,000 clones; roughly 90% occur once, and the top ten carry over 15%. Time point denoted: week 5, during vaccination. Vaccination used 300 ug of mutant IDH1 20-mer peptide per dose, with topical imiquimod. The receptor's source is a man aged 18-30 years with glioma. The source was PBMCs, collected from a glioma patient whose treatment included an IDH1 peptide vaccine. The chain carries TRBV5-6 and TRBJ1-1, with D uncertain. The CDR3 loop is CASSLVTPNTEAFF. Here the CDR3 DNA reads TGTGCCAGCAGCTTGGTCACCCCGAACACTGAAGCTTTCTTT.